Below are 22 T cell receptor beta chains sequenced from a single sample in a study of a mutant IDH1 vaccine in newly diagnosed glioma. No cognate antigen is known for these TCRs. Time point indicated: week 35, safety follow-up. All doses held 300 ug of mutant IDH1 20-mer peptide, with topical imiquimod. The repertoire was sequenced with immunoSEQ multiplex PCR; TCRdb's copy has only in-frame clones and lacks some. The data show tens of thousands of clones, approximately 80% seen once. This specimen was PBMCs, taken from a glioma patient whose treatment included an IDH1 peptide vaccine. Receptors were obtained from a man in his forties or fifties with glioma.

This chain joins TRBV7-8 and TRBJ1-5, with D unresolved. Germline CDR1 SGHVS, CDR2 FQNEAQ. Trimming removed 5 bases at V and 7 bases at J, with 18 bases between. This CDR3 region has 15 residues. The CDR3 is CASSRGPNKGQPQHF. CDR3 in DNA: TGTGCCAGCAGCAGAGGGCCCAACAAAGGCCAGCCCCAGCATTTT.

As DNA, the CDR3 is TGTGCCAGCAGCAGATCTAGCGGGAGTATCGCAGATACGCAGTATTTT. Translated, it gives CASSRSSGSIADTQYF. The chain uses TRBV7-9 and TRBJ2-3, with 10 bases fitting TRBD2. The CDR3 is made up of 16 amino acids. The junction had 9 bases not matched to a gene; V was cut back by 5 bases and J by 4 bases. Per the germline V gene, CDR1 is SEHNR and CDR2 is FQNEAQ (reference sequence). Complete variable domain (other parts from reference TRBV7-9 and TRBJ2-3): DTGVSQNPRHKITKRGQNVTFRCDPISEHNRLYWYRQTLGQGPEFLTYFQNEAQLEKSRLLSDRFSAERPKGSFSTLEIQRTEQGDSAMYLCASSRSSGSIADTQYFGPGTRLTVL.

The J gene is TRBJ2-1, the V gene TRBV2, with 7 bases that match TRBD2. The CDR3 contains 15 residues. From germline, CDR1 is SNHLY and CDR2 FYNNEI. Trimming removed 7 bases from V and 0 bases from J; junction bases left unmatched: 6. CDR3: CASIGAGSSYNEQFF. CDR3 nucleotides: TGTGCCAGCATCGGAGCGGGGAGCTCCTACAATGAGCAGTTCTTC.

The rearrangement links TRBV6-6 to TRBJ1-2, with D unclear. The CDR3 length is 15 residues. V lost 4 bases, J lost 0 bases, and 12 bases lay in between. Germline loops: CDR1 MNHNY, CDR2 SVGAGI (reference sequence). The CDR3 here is CASSSFYTTNYGYTF. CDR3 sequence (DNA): TGTGCCAGCAGTTCCTTCTACACAACTAACTATGGCTACACCTTC.

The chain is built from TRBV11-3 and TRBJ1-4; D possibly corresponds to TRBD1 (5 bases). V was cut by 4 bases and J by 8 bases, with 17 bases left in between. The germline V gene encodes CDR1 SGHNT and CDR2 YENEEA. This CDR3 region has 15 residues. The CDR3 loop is CASSSKTALGEKLFF. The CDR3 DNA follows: TGTGCCAGCAGCTCGAAGACAGCCCTGGGGGAAAAACTGTTTTTT.

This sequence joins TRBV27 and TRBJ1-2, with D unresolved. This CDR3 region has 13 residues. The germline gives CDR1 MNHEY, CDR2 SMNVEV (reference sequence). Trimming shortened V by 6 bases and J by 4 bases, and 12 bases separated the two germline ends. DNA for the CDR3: TGTGCCAGCAGAGGCCCGGCGGGCTATGGCTACACCTTC. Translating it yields CASRGPAGYGYTF.

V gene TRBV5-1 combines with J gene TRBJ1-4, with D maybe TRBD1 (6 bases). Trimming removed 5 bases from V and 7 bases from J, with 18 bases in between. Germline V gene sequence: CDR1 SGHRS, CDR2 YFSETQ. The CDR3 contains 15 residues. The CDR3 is CASRFLQGVSEKLFF. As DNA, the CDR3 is TGCGCCAGCAGATTCCTACAGGGCGTTAGTGAAAAACTGTTTTTT.

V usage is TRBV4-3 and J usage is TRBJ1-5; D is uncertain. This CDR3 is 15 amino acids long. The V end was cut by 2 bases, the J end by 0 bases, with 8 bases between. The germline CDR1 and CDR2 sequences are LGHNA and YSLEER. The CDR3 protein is CASSQSANSNQPQHF. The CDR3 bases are TGCGCCAGCAGCCAATCGGCGAATAGCAATCAGCCCCAGCATTTT.

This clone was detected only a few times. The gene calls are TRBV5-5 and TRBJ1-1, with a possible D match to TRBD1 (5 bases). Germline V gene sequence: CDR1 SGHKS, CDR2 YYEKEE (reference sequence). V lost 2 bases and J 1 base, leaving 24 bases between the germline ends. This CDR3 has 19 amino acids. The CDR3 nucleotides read TGTGCCAGCAGCTTCATCCCCCTGGGGGGAGGGCGGACGAACACTGAAGCTTTCTTT. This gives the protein CASSFIPLGGGRTNTEAFF.

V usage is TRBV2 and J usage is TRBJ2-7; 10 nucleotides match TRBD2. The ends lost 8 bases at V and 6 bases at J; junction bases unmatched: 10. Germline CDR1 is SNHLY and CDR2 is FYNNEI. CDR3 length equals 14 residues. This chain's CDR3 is CASSGASGSVEQYF. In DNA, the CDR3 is TGTGCCAGCTCCGGGGCTAGCGGGAGTGTCGAGCAGTACTTC.

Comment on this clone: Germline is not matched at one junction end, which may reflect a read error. The CDR3 protein is CASSLAYNQSQHF. In DNA form, the CDR3 reads TGTGCCAGCAGCTTGGCTTACAATCAGTCCCAGCATTTT. The chain is built from TRBV7-2 and TRBJ1-5, with D hard to call. CDR3 length equals 13 residues. Germline V gene data show CDR1 as SGHTA and CDR2 as FQGNSA.

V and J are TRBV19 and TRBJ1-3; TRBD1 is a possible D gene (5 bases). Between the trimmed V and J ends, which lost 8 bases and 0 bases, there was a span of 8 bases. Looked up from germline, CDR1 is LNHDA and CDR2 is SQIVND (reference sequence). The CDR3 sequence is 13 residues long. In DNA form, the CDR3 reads TGTGCCAGTGGACATCACTCTGGAAACACCATATATTTT. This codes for CASGHHSGNTIYF.

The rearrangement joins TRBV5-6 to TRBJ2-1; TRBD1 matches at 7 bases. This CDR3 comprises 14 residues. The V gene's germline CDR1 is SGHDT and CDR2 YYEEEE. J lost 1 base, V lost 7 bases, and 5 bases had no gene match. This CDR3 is CASQGDVSYNEQFF. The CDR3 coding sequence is TGTGCCAGCCAGGGGGACGTTTCCTACAATGAGCAGTTCTTC.

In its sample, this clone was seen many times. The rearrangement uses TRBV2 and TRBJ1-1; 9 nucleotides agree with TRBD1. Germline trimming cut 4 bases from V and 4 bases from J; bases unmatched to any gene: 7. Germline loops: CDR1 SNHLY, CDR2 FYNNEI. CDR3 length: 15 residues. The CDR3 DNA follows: TGTGCCAGCAGTGCCCCGGACAGGGGTGCCACTGAAGCTTTCTTT. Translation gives CASSAPDRGATEAFF.

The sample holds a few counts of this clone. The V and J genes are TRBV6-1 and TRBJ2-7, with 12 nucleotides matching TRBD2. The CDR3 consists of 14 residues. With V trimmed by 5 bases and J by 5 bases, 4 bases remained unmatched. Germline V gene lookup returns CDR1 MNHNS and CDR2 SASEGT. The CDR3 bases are TGTGCCAGCAGTAGACTAGCGGGAGAGGACGAGCAGTACTTC. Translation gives CASSRLAGEDEQYF.

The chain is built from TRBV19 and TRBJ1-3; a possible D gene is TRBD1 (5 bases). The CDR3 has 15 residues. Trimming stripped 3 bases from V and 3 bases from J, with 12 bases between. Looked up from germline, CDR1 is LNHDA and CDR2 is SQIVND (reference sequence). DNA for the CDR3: TGTGCCAGTAGTATCCCCGGGGCCGGTGGAAACACCATATATTTT. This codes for CASSIPGAGGNTIYF.

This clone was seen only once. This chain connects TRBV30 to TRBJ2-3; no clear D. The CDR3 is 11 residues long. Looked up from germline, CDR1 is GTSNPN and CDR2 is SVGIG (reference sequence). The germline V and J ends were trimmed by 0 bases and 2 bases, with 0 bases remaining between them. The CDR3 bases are TGTGCCTGGAGTGTCACAGATACGCAGTATTTT. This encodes CAWSVTDTQYF.

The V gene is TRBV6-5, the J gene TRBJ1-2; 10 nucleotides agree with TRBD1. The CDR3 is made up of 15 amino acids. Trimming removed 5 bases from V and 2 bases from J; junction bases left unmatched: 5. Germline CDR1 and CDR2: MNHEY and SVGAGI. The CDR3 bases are TGTGCCAGCAGTCGGACAGGGGGATTGAACTATGGCTACACCTTC. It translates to CASSRTGGLNYGYTF.

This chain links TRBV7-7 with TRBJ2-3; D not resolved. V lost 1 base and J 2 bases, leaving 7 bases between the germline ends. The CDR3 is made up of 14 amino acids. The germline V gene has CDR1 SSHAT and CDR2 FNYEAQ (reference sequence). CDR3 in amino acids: CASSLGATTDTQYF. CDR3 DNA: TGTGCCAGCAGCTTAGGGGCCACCACAGATACGCAGTATTTT.

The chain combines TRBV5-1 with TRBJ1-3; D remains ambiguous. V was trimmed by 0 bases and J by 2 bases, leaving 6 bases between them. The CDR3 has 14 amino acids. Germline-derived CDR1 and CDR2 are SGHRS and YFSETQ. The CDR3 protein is CASSLETAGNTIYF. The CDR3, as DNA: TGCGCCAGCAGCTTGGAGACGGCTGGAAACACCATATATTTT. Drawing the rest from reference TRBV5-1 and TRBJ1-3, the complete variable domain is KAGVTQTPRYLIKTRGQQVTLSCSPISGHRSVSWYQQTPGQGLQFLFEYFSETQRNKGNFPGRFSGRQFSNSRSEMNVSTLELGDSALYLCASSLETAGNTIYFGEGSWLTVV.

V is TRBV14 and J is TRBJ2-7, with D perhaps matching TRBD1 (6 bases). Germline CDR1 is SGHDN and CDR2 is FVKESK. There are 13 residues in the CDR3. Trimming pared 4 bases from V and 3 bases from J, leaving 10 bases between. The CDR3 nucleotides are TGTGCCAGCAGCCCGGGACAAAGCTACGAGCAGTACGTC. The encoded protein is CASSPGQSYEQYV.

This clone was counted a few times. CDR3 loop: CASSRTSGGWYEQYF. The CDR3, as DNA: TGTGCCAGCAGCCGAACTAGCGGGGGCTGGTACGAGCAGTACTTC. The chain couples TRBV5-6 to TRBJ2-7; TRBD2 matches at 11 bases. J lost 4 bases, V lost 4 bases, and 7 bases had no gene match. CDR3 size: 15 residues. Germline CDR1 SGHDT, CDR2 YYEEEE. The full variable domain, its missing parts supplied by reference TRBV5-6 and TRBJ2-7, is DAGVTQSPTHLIKTRGQQVTLRCSPKSGHDTVSWYQQALGQGPQFIFQYYEEEERQRGNFPDRFSGHQFPNYSSELNVNALLLGDSALYLCASSRTSGGWYEQYFGPGTRLTVT.